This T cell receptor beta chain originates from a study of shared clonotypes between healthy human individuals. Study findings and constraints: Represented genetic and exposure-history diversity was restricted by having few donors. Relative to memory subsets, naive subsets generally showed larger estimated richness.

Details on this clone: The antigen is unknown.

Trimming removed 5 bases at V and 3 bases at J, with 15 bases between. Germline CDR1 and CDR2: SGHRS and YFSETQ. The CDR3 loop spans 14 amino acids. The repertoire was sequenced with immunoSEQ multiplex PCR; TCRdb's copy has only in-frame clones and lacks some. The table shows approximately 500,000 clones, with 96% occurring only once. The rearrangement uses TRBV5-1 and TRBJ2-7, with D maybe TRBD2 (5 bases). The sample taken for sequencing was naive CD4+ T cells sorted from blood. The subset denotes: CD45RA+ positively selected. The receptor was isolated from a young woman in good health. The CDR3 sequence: CASSPEGSSYEQYF. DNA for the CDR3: TGCGCCAGCAGTCCGGAAGGGAGTAGCTACGAGCAGTACTTC. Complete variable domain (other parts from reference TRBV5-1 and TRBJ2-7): KAGVTQTPRYLIKTRGQQVTLSCSPISGHRSVSWYQQTPGQGLQFLFEYFSETQRNKGNFPGRFSGRQFSNSRSEMNVSTLELGDSALYLCASSPEGSSYEQYFGPGTRLTVT.